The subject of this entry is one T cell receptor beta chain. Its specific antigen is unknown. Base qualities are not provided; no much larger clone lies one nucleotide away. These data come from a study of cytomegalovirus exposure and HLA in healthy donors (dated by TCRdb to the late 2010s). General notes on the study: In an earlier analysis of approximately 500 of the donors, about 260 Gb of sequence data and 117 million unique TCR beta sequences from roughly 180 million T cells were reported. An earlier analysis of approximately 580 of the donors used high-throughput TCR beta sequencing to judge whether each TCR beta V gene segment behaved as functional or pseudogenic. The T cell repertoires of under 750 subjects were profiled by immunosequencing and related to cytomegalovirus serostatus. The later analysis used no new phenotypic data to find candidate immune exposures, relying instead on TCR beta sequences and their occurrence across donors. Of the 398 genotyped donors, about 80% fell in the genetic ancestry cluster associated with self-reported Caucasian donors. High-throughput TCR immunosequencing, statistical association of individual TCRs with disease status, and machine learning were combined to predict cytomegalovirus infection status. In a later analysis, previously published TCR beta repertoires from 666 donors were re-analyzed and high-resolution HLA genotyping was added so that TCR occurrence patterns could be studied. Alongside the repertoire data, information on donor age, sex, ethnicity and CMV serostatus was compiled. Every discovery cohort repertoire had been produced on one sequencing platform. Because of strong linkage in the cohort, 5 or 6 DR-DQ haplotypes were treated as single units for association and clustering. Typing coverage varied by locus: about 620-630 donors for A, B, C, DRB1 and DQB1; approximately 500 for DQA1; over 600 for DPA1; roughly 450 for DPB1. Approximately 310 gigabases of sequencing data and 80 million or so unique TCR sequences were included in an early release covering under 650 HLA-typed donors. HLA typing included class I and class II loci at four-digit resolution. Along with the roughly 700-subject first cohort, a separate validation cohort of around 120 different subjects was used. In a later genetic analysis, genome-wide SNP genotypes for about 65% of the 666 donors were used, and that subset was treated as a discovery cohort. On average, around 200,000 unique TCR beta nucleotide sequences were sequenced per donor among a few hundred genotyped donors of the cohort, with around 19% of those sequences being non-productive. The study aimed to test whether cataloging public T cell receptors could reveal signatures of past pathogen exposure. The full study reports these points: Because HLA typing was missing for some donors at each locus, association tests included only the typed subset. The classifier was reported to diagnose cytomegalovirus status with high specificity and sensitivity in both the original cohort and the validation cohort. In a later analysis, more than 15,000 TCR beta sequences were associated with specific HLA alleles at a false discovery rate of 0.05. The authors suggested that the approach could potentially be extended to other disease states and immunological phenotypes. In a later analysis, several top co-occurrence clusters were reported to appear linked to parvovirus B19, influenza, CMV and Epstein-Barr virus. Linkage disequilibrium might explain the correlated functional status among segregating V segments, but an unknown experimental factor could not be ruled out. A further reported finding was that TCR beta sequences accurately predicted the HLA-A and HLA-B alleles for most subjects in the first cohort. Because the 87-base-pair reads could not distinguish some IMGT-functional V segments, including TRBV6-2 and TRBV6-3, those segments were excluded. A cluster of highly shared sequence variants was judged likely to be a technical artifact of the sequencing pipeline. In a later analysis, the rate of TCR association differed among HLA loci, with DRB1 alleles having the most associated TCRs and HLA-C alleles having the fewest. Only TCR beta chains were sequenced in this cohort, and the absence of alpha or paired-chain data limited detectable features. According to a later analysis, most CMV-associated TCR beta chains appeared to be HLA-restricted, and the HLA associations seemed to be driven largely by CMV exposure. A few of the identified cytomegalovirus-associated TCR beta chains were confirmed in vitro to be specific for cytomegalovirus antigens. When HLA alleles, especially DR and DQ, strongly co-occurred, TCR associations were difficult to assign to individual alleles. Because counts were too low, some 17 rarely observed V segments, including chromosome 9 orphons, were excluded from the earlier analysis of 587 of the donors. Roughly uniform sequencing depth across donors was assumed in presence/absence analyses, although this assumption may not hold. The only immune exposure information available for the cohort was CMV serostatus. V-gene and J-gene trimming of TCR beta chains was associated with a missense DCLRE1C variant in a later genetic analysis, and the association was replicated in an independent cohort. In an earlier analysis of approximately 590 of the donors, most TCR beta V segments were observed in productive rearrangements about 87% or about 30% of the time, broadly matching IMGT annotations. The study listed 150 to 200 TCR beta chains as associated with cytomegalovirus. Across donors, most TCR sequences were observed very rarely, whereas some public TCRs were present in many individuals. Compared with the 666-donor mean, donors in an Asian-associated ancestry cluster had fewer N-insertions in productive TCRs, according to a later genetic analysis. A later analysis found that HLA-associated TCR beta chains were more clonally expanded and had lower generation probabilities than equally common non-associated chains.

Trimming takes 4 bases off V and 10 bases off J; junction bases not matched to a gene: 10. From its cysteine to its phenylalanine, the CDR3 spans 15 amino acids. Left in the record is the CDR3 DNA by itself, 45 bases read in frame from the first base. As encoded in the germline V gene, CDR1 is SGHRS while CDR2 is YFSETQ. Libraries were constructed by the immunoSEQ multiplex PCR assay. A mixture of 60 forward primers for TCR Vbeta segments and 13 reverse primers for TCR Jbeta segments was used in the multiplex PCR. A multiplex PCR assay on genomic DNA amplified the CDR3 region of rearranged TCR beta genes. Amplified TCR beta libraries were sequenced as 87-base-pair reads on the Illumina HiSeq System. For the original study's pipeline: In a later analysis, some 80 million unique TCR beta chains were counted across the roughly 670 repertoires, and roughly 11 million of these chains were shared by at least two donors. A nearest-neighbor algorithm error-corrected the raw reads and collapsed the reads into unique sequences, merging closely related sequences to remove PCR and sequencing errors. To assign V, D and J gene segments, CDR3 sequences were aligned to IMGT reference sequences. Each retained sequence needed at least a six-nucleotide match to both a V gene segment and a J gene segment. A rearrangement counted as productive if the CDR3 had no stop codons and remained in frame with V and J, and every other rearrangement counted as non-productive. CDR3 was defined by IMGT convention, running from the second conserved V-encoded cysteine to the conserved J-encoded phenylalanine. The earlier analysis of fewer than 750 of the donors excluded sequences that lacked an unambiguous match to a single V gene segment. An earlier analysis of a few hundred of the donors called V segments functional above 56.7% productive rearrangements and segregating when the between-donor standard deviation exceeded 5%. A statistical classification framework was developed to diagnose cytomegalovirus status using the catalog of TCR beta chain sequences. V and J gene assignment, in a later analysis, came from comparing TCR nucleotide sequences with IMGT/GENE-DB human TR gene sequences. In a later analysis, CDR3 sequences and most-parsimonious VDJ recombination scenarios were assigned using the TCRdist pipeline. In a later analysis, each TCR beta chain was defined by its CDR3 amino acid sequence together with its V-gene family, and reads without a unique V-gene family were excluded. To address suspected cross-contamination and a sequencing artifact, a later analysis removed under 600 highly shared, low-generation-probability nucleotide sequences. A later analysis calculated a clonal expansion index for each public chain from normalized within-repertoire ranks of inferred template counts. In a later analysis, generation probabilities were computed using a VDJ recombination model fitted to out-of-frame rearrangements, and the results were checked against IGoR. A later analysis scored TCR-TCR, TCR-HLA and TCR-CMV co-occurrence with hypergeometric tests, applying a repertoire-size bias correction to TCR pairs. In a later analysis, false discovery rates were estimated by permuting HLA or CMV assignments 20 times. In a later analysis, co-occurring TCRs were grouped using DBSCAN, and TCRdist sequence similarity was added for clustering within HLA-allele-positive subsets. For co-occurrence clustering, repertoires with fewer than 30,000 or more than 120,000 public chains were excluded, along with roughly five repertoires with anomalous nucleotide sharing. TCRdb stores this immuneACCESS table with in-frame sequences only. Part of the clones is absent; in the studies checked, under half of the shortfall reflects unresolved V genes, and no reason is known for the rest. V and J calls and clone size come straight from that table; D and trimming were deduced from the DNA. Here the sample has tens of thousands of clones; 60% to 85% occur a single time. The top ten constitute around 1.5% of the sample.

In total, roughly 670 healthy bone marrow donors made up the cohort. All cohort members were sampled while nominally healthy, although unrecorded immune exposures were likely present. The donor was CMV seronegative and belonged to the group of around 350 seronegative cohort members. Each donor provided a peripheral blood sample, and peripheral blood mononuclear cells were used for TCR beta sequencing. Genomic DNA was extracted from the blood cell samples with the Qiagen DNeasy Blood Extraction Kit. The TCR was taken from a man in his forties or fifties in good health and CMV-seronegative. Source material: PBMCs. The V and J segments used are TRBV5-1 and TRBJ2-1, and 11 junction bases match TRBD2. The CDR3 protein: CASSLTSGNVGEQFF. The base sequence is TGCGCCAGCAGCCTGACTAGCGGGAACGTGGGGGAGCAGTTCTTC.